This T cell receptor beta chain was documented in a study of kidney transplant recipient with SARS-CoV-2 infection. This clonotype was counted at least ten times. MiXCR, run by TCRdb on the reads, gives a single entry per CDR3 protein. The data show 200,000 to 250,000 distinct CDR3 sequences, more than 25% seen once. Germline V gene lookup returns CDR1 SGDLS and CDR2 YYNGEE. This CDR3 contains 16 residues. V lost 0 bases to trimming and J lost 7 bases, with 14 bases between them. Sample: a blood sample, taken at baseline and on day 111 from a kidney transplant recipient. The rearrangement links TRBV9 to TRBJ1-6, with D perhaps TRBD1 (5 bases). The receptor comes from a male patient aged 30 to 39 who had COVID-19 and was a kidney transplant recipient. Part of the T cells may come from the graft donor. CDR3 coding DNA: TGTGCCAGCAGCGTAGATCGAGGGGTGAGGAATTCACCCCTCCACTTT. Protein sequence: CASSVDRGVRNSPLHF.